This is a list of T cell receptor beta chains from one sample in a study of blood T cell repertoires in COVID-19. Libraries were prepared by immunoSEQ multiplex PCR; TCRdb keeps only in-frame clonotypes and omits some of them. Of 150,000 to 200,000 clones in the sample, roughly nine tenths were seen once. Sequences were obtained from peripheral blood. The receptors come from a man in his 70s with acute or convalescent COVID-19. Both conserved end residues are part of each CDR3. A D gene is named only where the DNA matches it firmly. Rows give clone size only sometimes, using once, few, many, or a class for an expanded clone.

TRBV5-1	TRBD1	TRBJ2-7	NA	CASSYDSGTGISYEQYF	TGCGCCAGCAGCTACGATTCCGGGACAGGAATCTCCTACGAGCAGTACTTC
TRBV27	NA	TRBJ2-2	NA	CASSLAAITNTGELFF	TGTGCCAGCAGTTTGGCGGCTATCACCAACACCGGGGAGCTGTTTTTT
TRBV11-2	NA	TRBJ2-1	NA	CASSSGAANEQFF	TGTGCCAGCAGCTCGGGAGCGGCAAATGAGCAGTTCTTC
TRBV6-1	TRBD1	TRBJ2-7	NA	CASSEPGTGRYEQYF	TGTGCCAGCAGTGAACCTGGGACAGGGAGGTACGAGCAGTACTTC
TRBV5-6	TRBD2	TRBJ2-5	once	CASSGTSGETRYF	TGTGCCAGCAGCGGTACTAGCGGAGAGACCCGGTACTTC
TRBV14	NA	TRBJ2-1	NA	CASSQDKQAIRNEQFF	TGTGCCAGCAGCCAAGACAAACAGGCAATCCGCAATGAGCAGTTCTTC
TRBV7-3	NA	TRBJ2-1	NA	CASSITDSYNEQFF	TGTGCCAGCAGCATCACGGACAGTTACAATGAGCAGTTCTTC
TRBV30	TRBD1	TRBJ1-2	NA	CAWSLASGGSYGYTF	TGTGCCTGGAGCCTTGCCTCAGGGGGAAGCTATGGCTACACCTTC
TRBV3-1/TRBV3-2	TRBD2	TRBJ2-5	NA	CASSQGTSGQETQYF	TGTGCCAGCAGCCAAGGCACTAGCGGGCAAGAGACCCAGTACTTC
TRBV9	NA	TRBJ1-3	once	CASSISSFTGGAGNTIYF	TGTGCCAGCAGCATATCCTCATTTACAGGTGGTGCTGGAAACACCATATATTTT
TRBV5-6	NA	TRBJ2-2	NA	CASSLPGETGELFF	TGTGCCAGCAGCTTGCCAGGGGAAACCGGGGAGCTGTTTTTT
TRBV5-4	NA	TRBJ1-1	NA	CASSLKAVNTEAFF	TGTGCCAGCAGCTTGAAGGCGGTGAACACTGAAGCTTTCTTT
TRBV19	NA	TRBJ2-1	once	CASSPTTGEDEQFF	TGTGCCAGTAGTCCGACAACAGGGGAGGATGAGCAGTTCTTC
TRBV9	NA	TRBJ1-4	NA	CASSPIATNEKLFF	TGTGCCAGCAGCCCCATAGCAACTAATGAAAAACTGTTTTTT
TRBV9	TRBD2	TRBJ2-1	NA	CASSAGTSVRNEQFF	TGTGCCAGCAGCGCGGGGACTAGCGTTCGCAATGAGCAGTTCTTC
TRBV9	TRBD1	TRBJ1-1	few	CASSVDGAGGTEAFF	TGTGCCAGCAGCGTAGATGGGGCAGGGGGCACTGAAGCTTTCTTT
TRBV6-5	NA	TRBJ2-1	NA	CASSYEGTPTDEQFF	TGTGCCAGCAGTTACGAGGGGACTCCGACTGATGAGCAGTTCTTC
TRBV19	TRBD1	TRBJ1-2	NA	CASSPTGEDGYTF	TGTGCCAGTAGCCCGACAGGGGAGGATGGCTACACCTTC
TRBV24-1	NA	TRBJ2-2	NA	CATGGTGELFF	TGTGCCACAGGGGGCACCGGGGAGCTGTTTTTT
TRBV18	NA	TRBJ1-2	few	CASSPPSRDNYGYTF	TGTGCCAGCTCACCACCGAGCAGGGATAACTATGGCTACACCTTC
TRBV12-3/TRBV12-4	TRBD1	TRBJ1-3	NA	CASSGDRDYTIYF	TGTGCCAGCAGTGGGGACAGGGACTACACCATATATTTT
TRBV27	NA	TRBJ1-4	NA	CASSLSRREKLFF	TGTGCCAGCAGTTTATCGAGGAGGGAAAAACTGTTTTTT
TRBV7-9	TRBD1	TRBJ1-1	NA	CASSLETGIEAFF	TGTGCCAGCAGCTTGGAGACAGGGATTGAAGCTTTCTTT
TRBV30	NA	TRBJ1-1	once	CAWTGGQWTTEAFF	TGTGCCTGGACTGGTGGACAGTGGACGACTGAAGCTTTCTTT
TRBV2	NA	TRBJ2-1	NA	CASSGLGLYNEQFF	TGTGCCAGCAGTGGTCTAGGTCTCTACAATGAGCAGTTCTTC
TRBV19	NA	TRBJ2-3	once	CASSYGPAASTDTQYF	TGTGCCAGTAGCTATGGACCAGCGGCCAGCACAGATACGCAGTATTTT
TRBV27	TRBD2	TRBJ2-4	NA	CASSFRTSGGDIQYF	TGTGCCAGCAGTTTCCGGACTAGCGGGGGCGACATTCAGTACTTC
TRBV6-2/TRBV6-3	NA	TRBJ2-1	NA	CASTPQSSLDEQFF	TGTGCCAGCACCCCCCAGTCGTCTCTGGATGAGCAGTTCTTC
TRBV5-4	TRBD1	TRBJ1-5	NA	CASSLGQGAYQPQHF	TGTGCCAGCAGCTTGGGACAGGGGGCATATCAGCCCCAGCATTTT
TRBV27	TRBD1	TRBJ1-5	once	CASSPFDRGFKPQHF	TGTGCCAGCAGTCCCTTCGACAGGGGCTTCAAGCCCCAGCATTTT
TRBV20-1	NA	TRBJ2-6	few	CSASIGGNGANVLTF	TGCAGTGCTAGTATTGGGGGGAATGGGGCCAACGTCCTGACTTTC
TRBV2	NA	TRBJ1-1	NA	CASRQRSDTEAFF	TGTGCCAGCAGGCAGAGGTCGGACACTGAAGCTTTCTTT
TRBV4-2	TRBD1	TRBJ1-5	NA	CASSQGDRGDQPQHF	TGTGCCAGCAGCCAAGGGGACAGGGGCGATCAGCCCCAGCATTTT
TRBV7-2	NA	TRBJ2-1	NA	CASRFMVSEQFF	TGTGCCAGCAGGTTTATGGTCAGTGAGCAGTTCTTC
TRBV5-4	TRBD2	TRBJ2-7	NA	CASSSILAGGPYEQYF	TGTGCCAGCAGCTCTATTTTAGCGGGAGGGCCGTACGAGCAGTACTTC
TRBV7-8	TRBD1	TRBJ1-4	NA	CASSPPGGIGEKLFF	TGTGCCAGCAGCCCCCCAGGGGGGATAGGTGAAAAACTGTTTTTT
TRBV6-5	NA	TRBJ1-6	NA	CASRQGYNSPLHF	TGTGCCAGCCGGCAGGGGTATAATTCACCCCTCCACTTT
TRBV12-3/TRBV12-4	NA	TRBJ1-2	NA	CASSRRGDYGYTF	TGTGCCAGCAGCCGCAGGGGAGACTATGGCTACACCTTC
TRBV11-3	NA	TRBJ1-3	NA	CASSARSSSGNTIYF	TGTGCCAGCAGCGCCCGATCTAGCTCTGGAAACACCATATATTTT
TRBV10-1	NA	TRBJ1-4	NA	CASRRTVNEKLFF	TGCGCCAGCAGACGGACAGTGAATGAAAAACTGTTTTTT
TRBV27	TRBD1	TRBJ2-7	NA	CASSWDSSYEQYF	TGTGCCAGCAGCTGGGACAGTTCCTACGAGCAGTACTTC
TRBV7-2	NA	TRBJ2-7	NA	CASSPHRVKTTYEQYF	TGTGCCAGCAGCCCCCACAGGGTCAAAACCACCTACGAGCAGTACTTC
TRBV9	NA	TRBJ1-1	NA	CASSPQVSMNTEAFF	TGTGCCAGCAGCCCCCAGGTAAGCATGAACACTGAAGCTTTCTTT
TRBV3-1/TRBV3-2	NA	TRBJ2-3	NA	CASSRSGSTDTQYF	TGTGCCAGCAGCCGATCGGGGAGCACAGATACGCAGTATTTT
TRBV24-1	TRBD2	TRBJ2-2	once	CATSDSSLAGVGGELFF	TGTGCCACCAGTGATTCGTCGCTAGCGGGAGTCGGCGGGGAGCTGTTTTTT
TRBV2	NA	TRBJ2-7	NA	CASNPTGSRYEQYF	TGTGCCAGCAACCCTACAGGGAGCCGCTACGAGCAGTACTTC
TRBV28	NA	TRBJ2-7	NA	CASRKGGEGEGQYF	TGTGCCAGCAGAAAGGGGGGGGAAGGGGAAGGGCAGTACTTC
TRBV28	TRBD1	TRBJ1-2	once	CASSADRERGYTF	TGTGCCAGCAGTGCGGACAGGGAGCGAGGCTACACCTTC
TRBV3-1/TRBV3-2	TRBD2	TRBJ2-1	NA	CASSQTSGRAWDEQFF	TGTGCCAGCAGTCAGACTAGCGGGAGGGCCTGGGATGAGCAGTTCTTC
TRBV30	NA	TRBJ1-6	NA	CAWTEKWSSYNSPLHF	TGTGCCTGGACCGAAAAGTGGAGCTCCTATAATTCACCCCTCCACTTT
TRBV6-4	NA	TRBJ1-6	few	CASSDSGSDNSPLHF	TGTGCCAGCAGTGACTCCGGGAGCGATAATTCACCCCTCCACTTT
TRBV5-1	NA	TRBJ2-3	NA	CASSLQATSTDTQYF	TGCGCCAGCAGCTTGCAAGCGACTAGCACAGATACGCAGTATTTT
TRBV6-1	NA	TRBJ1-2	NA	CASSEWQGYGYTF	TGTGCCAGCAGTGAATGGCAGGGATATGGCTACACCTTC
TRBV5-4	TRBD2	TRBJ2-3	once	CASRFQRGAADTQYF	TGTGCCAGCAGATTCCAGCGGGGGGCGGCAGATACGCAGTATTTT
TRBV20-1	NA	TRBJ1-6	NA	CSASSGSPLHF	TGCAGTGCTAGTTCGGGATCACCCCTCCACTTT
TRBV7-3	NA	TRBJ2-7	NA	CASSRGIGEQYF	TGTGCCAGCAGCAGGGGCATTGGCGAGCAGTACTTC
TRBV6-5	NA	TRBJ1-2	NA	CASSTAGRIYGYTF	TGTGCCAGCAGTACTGCGGGACGTATCTATGGCTACACCTTC
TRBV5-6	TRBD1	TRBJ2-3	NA	CASAATGSADTQYF	TGTGCCAGCGCCGCGACAGGGTCGGCAGATACGCAGTATTTT